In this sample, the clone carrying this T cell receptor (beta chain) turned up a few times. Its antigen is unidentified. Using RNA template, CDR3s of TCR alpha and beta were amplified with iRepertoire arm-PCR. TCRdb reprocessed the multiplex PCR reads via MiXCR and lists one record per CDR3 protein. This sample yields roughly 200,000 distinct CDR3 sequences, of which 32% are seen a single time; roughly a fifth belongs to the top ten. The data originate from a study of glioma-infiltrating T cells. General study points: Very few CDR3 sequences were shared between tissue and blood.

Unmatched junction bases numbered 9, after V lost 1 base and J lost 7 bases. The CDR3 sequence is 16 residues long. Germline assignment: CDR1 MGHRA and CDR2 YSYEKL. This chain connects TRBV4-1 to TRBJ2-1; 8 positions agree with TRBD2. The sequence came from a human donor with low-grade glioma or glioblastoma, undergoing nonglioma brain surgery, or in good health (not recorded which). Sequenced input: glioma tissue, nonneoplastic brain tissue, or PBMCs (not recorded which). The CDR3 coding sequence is TGCGCCAGCAGCCAAGCGTCTCTAGCGGGTTCGAATGAGCAGTTCTTC. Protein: CASSQASLAGSNEQFF.